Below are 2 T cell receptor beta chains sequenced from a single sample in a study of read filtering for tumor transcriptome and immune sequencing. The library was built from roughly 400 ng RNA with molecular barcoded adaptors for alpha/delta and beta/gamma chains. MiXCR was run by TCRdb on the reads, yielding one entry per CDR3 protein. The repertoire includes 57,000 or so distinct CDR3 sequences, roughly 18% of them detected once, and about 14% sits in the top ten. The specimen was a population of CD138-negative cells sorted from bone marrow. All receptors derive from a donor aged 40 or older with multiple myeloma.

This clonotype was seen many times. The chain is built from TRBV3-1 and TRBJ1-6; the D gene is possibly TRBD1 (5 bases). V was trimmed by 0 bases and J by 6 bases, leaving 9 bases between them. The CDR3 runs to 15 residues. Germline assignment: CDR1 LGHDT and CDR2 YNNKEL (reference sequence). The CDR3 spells CASSQERGGNSPLHF. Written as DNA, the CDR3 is TGTGCCAGCAGCCAAGAGCGGGGGGGTAATTCACCCCTCCACTTT.

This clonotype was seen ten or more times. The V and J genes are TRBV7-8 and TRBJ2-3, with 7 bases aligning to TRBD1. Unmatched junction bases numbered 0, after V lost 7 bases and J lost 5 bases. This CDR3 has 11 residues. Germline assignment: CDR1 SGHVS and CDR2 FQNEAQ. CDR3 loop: CASNRGDTQYF. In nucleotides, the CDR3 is TGTGCCAGCAACAGGGGAGATACGCAGTATTTT.